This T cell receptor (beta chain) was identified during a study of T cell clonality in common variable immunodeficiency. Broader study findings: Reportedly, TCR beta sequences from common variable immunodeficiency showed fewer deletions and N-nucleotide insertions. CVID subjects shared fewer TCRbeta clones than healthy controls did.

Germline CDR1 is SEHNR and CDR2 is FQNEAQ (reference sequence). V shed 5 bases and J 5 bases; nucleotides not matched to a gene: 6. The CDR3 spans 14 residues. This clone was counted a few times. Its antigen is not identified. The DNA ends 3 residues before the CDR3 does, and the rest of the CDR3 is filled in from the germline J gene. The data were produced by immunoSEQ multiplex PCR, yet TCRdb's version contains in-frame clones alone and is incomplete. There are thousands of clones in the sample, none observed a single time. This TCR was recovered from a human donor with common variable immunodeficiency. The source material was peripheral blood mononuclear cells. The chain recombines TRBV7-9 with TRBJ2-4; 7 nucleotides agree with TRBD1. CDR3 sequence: CASSTLDRENIQYF. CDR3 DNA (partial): TGTGCCAGCAGCACCCTAGACAGGGAAAACATT.